The next 9 T cell receptor beta chains were all read from a single sample in a study of Tregs in tolerant kidney transplant recipients. The repertoire was sequenced with immunoSEQ multiplex PCR; TCRdb's copy has only in-frame clones and lacks some. The table has 60,000 or so clones, approximately 83% seen once. The specimen comprised Tregs from blood, sampled before the transplant. These receptors were obtained from a human donor who received a combined kidney and bone marrow transplant.

The CDR3 is CASSHMGRPGEKLFF. The DNA of the CDR3 is TGTGCCAGCAGCCACATGGGACGGCCGGGTGAAAAACTGTTTTTT. This chain uses TRBV14 with TRBJ1-4; D perhaps matches TRBD1 (5 bases). The CDR3 length is 15 residues. Germline values: CDR1 SGHDN, CDR2 FVKESK. V was cut by 3 bases and J by 7 bases, with 15 bases left in between.

The chain links TRBV2 to TRBJ2-5, with 16 nucleotides matching TRBD2. The CDR3 runs 16 residues. From germline, CDR1 is SNHLY and CDR2 FYNNEI. Germline trimming cut 6 bases from V and 7 bases from J; bases unmatched to any gene: 8. The CDR3 sequence: CASSLGTSGGAGTQYF. The DNA of the CDR3 is TGTGCCAGCAGCCTAGGGACTAGCGGGGGGGCCGGGACCCAGTACTTC.

The gene calls are TRBV10-1 and TRBJ2-3, with D tentatively TRBD2 (5 bases). Germline V gene lookup returns CDR1 WNHNN and CDR2 SYGVQD (reference sequence). The CDR3 runs 15 residues. V lost 4 bases and J lost 6, with 17 bases in between. CDR3 coding DNA: TGCGCCAGCAGTGGGCCGGCTTACGGGGTGGATACGCAGTATTTT. Its translation is CASSGPAYGVDTQYF.

The rearrangement links TRBV2 to TRBJ2-7, with D possibly TRBD1 on 6 matching bases. Germline V gene lookup returns CDR1 SNHLY and CDR2 FYNNEI. The CDR3 spans 16 residues. Trimming shortened V by 2 bases and J by 2 bases, and 16 bases separated the two germline ends. CDR3 sequence: CASSERGHPFPYEQYF. In DNA, the CDR3 is TGTGCCAGCAGTGAAAGGGGACACCCGTTCCCCTACGAGCAGTACTTC.

This chain uses TRBV6-5 with TRBJ1-2; D not certain. Germline CDR1 is MNHEY and CDR2 is SVGAGI. The CDR3 loop spans 14 amino acids. Deletions cut 5 bases from V and 2 bases from J, with 12 bases between. In DNA form, the CDR3 reads TGTGCCAGCAGTGCCGGGGAATTCAACTATGGCTACACCTTC. Translation gives CASSAGEFNYGYTF.

This sequence joins TRBV29-1 and TRBJ2-7; D unresolved. Germline V gene lookup returns CDR1 SQVTM and CDR2 ANQGSEA. Trimming left V 7 bases short and J 3 bases short, with 10 bases between. This CDR3 comprises 11 residues. The CDR3 sequence is CSGLNGYEQYF. CDR3 sequence (DNA): TGCAGCGGGTTGAACGGCTACGAGCAGTACTTC.

This rearrangement joins TRBV5-1 to TRBJ1-1; D is undetermined. This CDR3 is 14 amino acids long. Looked up from germline, CDR1 is SGHRS and CDR2 is YFSETQ. V lost 0 bases and J 1 base, leaving 7 bases between the germline ends. CDR3 loop: CASSLGSSNTEAFF. The CDR3 nucleotides read TGCGCCAGCAGCTTGGGGTCGTCGAACACTGAAGCTTTCTTT.

This clone was found a few times. The gene calls are TRBV6-5 and TRBJ2-7; 10 bases align to TRBD2. Germline CDR1 and CDR2: MNHEY and SVGAGI. After removal of 6 bases from V and 7 bases from J, the junction contained 9 bases not matched to a gene. The CDR3 is made up of 14 amino acids. In DNA form, the CDR3 reads TGTGCCAGCAGCGAGCGGGGGGGCATGGGGGAGCAGTACTTC. Translation: CASSERGGMGEQYF.

The chain has TRBV11-2 and TRBJ2-1, with D tentatively TRBD1 (6 bases). Germline V gene sequence: CDR1 SGHAT, CDR2 FQNNGV. Trimming left V 1 base short and J 2 bases short, with 6 bases between. The CDR3 extends over 14 amino acids. For the CDR3, the DNA is TGTGCCAGCAGCTTAGGGGGGCCCTACAATGAGCAGTTCTTC. Encoded protein: CASSLGGPYNEQFF.